One and the same sample provided the 5 T cell receptor beta chains below, sequenced in a study of cytomegalovirus exposure and HLA in healthy donors. Vbeta (60) and Jbeta (13) primers were used in the PCR. Clones were sequenced by immunoSEQ multiplex PCR, and TCRdb holds only the in-frame ones, with some missing. This sample has about 160,000 clones, with 75% to 85% found just once. The sample consisted of PBMCs. These receptors originate from a man aged 45-60 years in good health and CMV-seropositive.

Remarks on this clone: A read error may produce the germline difference seen at one junction end. The gene calls are TRBV7-9 and TRBJ1-2; D is perhaps TRBD1 (5 bases). CDR1 is SEHNR, CDR2 FQNEAQ, per germline (reference sequence). The CDR3 runs 14 residues. The chain's CDR3 is CSSSLVSGGGGYTF. The CDR3 DNA reads TGTTCCAGCAGCTTAGTCTCTGGGGGGGGAGGCTACACCTTC.

The genes are TRBV30 and TRBJ1-1, with 7 bases that match TRBD1. The CDR3 is made up of 13 amino acids. Germline V lookup: CDR1 GTSNPN, CDR2 SVGIG (reference sequence). The V gene end was trimmed by 3 bases and the J gene end by 2 bases; junction bases not matched to a gene: 3. The CDR3 sequence: CAWSGTVNTEAFF. Here the CDR3 DNA reads TGTGCCTGGAGCGGGACAGTTAACACTGAAGCTTTCTTT.

The chain has TRBV21-1 and TRBJ2-7; the DNA was not compared with TRBD2, the D call given in the table. TRBV21-1 is a documented pseudogene. The length of the CDR3 is 16 residues. Here the CDR3 DNA reads TGTGCCAGCAGCAAAGCGCCAGAGTTAGGAGATGACGAGCAGTACGTC. It translates to CASSKAPELGDDEQYV.

This sequence joins TRBV19 and TRBJ2-7; 10 bases line up with TRBD2. CDR1 and CDR2 from the germline V gene are LNHDA and SQIVND (reference sequence). The CDR3 has 14 amino acids. J lost 4 bases, V lost 10 bases, and 10 bases had no gene match. The CDR3 protein is CATRAGGPPYEQYV. DNA for the CDR3: TGTGCCACCAGAGCGGGAGGGCCGCCTTACGAGCAGTACGTC.

Here the CDR3 DNA reads TGTGCCAGCAGCCTTACTGGGGGACAGGGAGAGACCCAGTACTTC. Translated: CASSLTGGQGETQYF. This chain links TRBV11-2 with TRBJ2-5, with 9 bases lining up with TRBD1. This CDR3 has 15 amino acids. The trim removed 5 bases at V and 4 bases at J, leaving 8 bases unmatched. Germline V gene sequence: CDR1 SGHAT, CDR2 FQNNGV.